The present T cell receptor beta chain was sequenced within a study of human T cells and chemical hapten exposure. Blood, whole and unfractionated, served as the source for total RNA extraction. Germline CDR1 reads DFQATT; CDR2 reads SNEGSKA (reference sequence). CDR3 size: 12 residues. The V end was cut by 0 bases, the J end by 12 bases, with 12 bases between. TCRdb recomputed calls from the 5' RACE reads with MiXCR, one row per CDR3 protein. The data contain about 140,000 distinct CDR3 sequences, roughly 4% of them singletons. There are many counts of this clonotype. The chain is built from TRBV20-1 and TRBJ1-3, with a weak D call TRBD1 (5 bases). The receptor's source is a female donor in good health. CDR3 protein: CSARESGGVIYF. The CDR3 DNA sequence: TGCAGTGCTAGAGAGTCGGGGGGGGTCATATATTTT.